Below are 4 T cell receptor beta chains sequenced from a single sample in a study of blood T cell repertoires in COVID-19. Assay used: immunoSEQ multiplex PCR; TCRdb lists only in-frame clones, some missing. The sample consists of 35,000 to 50,000 clones, 84% of them appearing once. The sequenced sample consisted of peripheral blood. The receptors stem from a man between 45 and 60 years old with active or convalescent COVID-19.

This clone was seen only once. This chain joins TRBV6-2 or TRBV6-3 and TRBJ2-3, with a possible D match to TRBD2 (6 bases). This CDR3 region has 16 residues. Trimming left V 0 bases short and J 2 bases short, with 12 bases between. Germline values: CDR1 MNHEY, CDR2 SVGEGT. The DNA of the CDR3 is TGTGCCAGCAGTTACTCGAATACGGACTACACAGATACGCAGTATTTT. The encoded protein is CASSYSNTDYTDTQYF.

The J gene is TRBJ2-1, the V gene TRBV6-2 or TRBV6-3; 11 bases align to TRBD1. The CDR3 runs 14 residues. V lost 5 bases, J lost 9 bases, and 6 bases stayed unmatched. Germline V gene lookup returns CDR1 MNHEY and CDR2 SVGEGT. The CDR3 nucleotides are TGTGCCAGCAGTACCCGGGACAGGGGGACTGAGCAGTTCTTC. Its translation: CASSTRDRGTEQFF.

The J gene is TRBJ1-1, the V gene TRBV5-6, with D tentatively TRBD1 (5 bases). The CDR3 runs to 12 residues. The ends were cut back, 4 bases at V and 11 bases at J, with 15 bases in the middle. Germline V lookup: CDR1 SGHDT, CDR2 YYEEEE. CDR3: CASSLRGIEAFF. CDR3 in DNA: TGTGCCAGCAGCCTGCGGGGGATTGAGGCTTTCTTT.

The rearrangement joins TRBV3-1 (or the pseudogene TRBV3-2) to TRBJ1-1; D is uncertain. The CDR3 extends over 11 amino acids. CDR1 is LGHDT, CDR2 YNNKEL, per germline (reference sequence). V lost 4 bases and J lost 8, with 8 bases in between. This chain's CDR3 is CASSRTGEAFF. The CDR3 DNA reads TGTGCCAGCAGCCGGACTGGCGAAGCTTTCTTT.